This T cell receptor (beta chain) originates from a study of blood T cell repertoires in COVID-19. Clinical history as reported by participants underpinned cohort assignment. Assay used: immunoSEQ multiplex PCR; TCRdb lists only in-frame clones, some missing. The sample has hundreds of thousands of clones, 90% seen once. The germline V gene has CDR1 LNHNV and CDR2 YYDKDF (reference sequence). The V gene lost 0 bases and the J gene lost 8 bases, with 14 bases spanning the gap. This CDR3 spans 15 amino acids. This sequence joins TRBV15 and TRBJ2-1; the D gene is possibly TRBD2 (6 bases). This clonotype was sampled from a man in his 60s who had recovered from COVID-19. Sequenced input: PBMCs or T cells enriched from blood (not recorded which). CDR3 in DNA: TGTGCCACCAGCAGAGAACGGGGCACGGGGGATGAGCAGTTCTTC. It is translated as CATSRERGTGDEQFF.